The clone carrying this TCR beta chain was seen many times. Its antigen is as yet unknown. The data originate from a study of tumor and adjacent non-tumor tissue in lung cancer. Study findings and constraints: Tumor repertoires had a smaller top 100 clone share than normal lung. Tumor TCR diversity, when higher, was linked to shorter survival.

The library came from three nested PCR rounds adapted from ARM-PCR protocols. MiXCR, applied by TCRdb to the multiplex PCR reads, yields one record per CDR3 protein. The profile covers fewer than 100,000 distinct CDR3 sequences, with roughly three quarters appearing a single time and 20% to 25% taken by the ten largest. The CDR3 runs 14 residues. The V segment lost 2 bases and the J segment 12 bases; nucleotides outside the gene matches: 5. RNA was extracted from bulk tissue without any cell sorting. The normal lung tissue was taken more than 3 cm from the tumor edge. Sequencing was performed on distant non-tumor lung tissue. The clonotype was recovered from a woman aged 45-59 years with non-small cell lung cancer. This chain uses TRBV12-3 or TRBV12-4 with TRBJ2-1; 12 positions agree with TRBD2. The CDR3 protein is CASSLLAGGDGQFF. In DNA form, the CDR3 reads TGTGCCAGCAGTTTACTAGCGGGGGGGGATGGGCAGTTCTTC.